The clone carrying this TCR beta chain was found many times. Its antigen is not known. The sample comes from a study of T-cell reconstitution after alpha-beta-depleted transplantation in children. Notes on the study in general: In some patients, recipient T cells and intrathymic progenitors surviving conditioning explained high day-60 diversity. From newly produced T cells came most of the T-cell counts and diversity one year after transplant.

The germline CDR1 and CDR2 sequences are DFQATT and SNEGSKA (reference sequence). The germline V and J ends were trimmed by 3 bases and 2 bases, with 14 bases remaining between them. The CDR3 totals 14 residues. Unique molecular identifiers were used in preparing the TCRbeta library. TCRdb used MiXCR to reprocess the PCR reads, holding one entry per CDR3 protein. The profile shows some 50,000 distinct CDR3 sequences, around 8.8% of them singletons. This rearrangement joins TRBV20-1 to TRBJ2-7; possible D gene TRBD2, 6 bases. This material consisted of PBMCs, mostly from graft donor cells, taken 60 days after TCRalphabeta/CD19-depleted stem cell transplant. This receptor was identified in a male patient between 2 and 15 years old who had a stem cell transplant for chronic granulomatous disease, so the T cells may come from the graft donor. DNA of the CDR3: TGCAGTGCTAGGGCGAAAACTAGCACCTACGAGCAGTACTTC. It encodes CSARAKTSTYEQYF.